These 28 T cell receptor beta chains were sequenced from one sample in a study of blood T cell repertoires in COVID-19. Sequencing was performed with immunoSEQ multiplex PCR; in TCRdb, only in-frame clones are kept and a portion is missing. The data hold 350,000 to 400,000 clones, with just under 90% observed a single time. The sample was PBMCs or T cells enriched from blood (not recorded which). These receptors were taken from a woman aged 25 to 39 who had recovered from COVID-19.

The rearrangement uses TRBV9 and TRBJ2-7, with 13 bases aligning to TRBD2. Losses at the gene ends were 3 bases for V and 3 bases for J; bases not matched to a gene: 3. The CDR3 runs 15 residues. Germline loops: CDR1 SGDLS, CDR2 YYNGEE. The CDR3 DNA follows: TGTGCCAGCAGCGAGGGGACTAGCGGGGACTACGAGCAGTACTTC. Its protein is CASSEGTSGDYEQYF.

This clone occurred a few times. This chain joins TRBV11-2 and TRBJ1-6; D is possibly TRBD1 (5 bases). There are 13 residues in the CDR3. V dropped 4 bases and J dropped 10 bases, with 11 bases sitting between them. The germline CDR1 and CDR2 sequences are SGHAT and FQNNGV. CDR3 sequence: CASSSTGVSPLHF. CDR3 DNA sequence: TGTGCCAGCAGCTCTACAGGTGTATCACCCCTCCACTTT.

This clone was counted only a few times. The chain links TRBV19 to TRBJ2-5, with 14 bases lining up with TRBD2. The CDR3 covers 15 residues. CDR1 LNHDA and CDR2 SQIVND come from the germline V gene (reference sequence). The V gene end was trimmed by 6 bases and the J gene end by 6 bases; junction bases not matched to a gene: 6. The CDR3 DNA reads as TGTGCCAGTAGCCAAGGACTAGCGGGAGGACAGACCCAGTACTTC. It specifies CASSQGLAGGQTQYF.

The chain links TRBV27 to TRBJ1-5; 9 nucleotides align to TRBD1. The ends lost 7 bases at V and 0 bases at J; junction bases unmatched: 4. Germline assignment: CDR1 MNHEY and CDR2 SMNVEV (reference sequence). The CDR3 covers 15 residues. The CDR3 DNA follows: TGTGCCAGCAAGCCGGGACAGGGTAGCAATCAGCCCCAGCATTTT. This sequence encodes CASKPGQGSNQPQHF.

The chain is built from TRBV6-5 and TRBJ2-7, with a weak D call TRBD2 (5 bases). Germline V gene data show CDR1 as MNHEY and CDR2 as SVGAGI. V was shortened by 2 bases and J by 7 bases, with 9 bases between the two germline ends. This CDR3 has 12 residues. CDR3 region: CASSYGRGEQYF. For the CDR3, the DNA is TGTGCCAGCAGTTACGGTCGGGGAGAGCAGTACTTC.

The genes are TRBV27 and TRBJ2-7; 10 bases match TRBD1. CDR1 and CDR2 (germline): MNHEY, SMNVEV (reference sequence). Trimming at V came to 5 bases and at J to 2 bases, leaving 18 bases not matched to a gene. The CDR3 sequence is 19 residues long. The chain's CDR3 is CASSPRPSKPGTGAYEQYF. The CDR3 nucleotides read TGTGCCAGCAGTCCGCGCCCGTCAAAACCCGGGACAGGGGCCTACGAGCAGTACTTC.

CDR3: CASSIERTGGNTIYF. The CDR3, as DNA: TGTGCCAGTAGTATAGAGCGGACAGGAGGAAACACCATATATTTT. This sequence joins TRBV19 and TRBJ1-3; TRBD1 agrees at 7 bases. The CDR3 covers 15 residues. The germline V gene encodes CDR1 LNHDA and CDR2 SQIVND (reference sequence). V was pared by 0 bases and J by 4 bases, with 3 bases of the junction left unmatched.

The chain links TRBV28 to TRBJ2-1; the match to TRBD2 covers 10 bases. The CDR3 sequence is 17 residues long. V shed 0 bases and J 8 bases; nucleotides not matched to a gene: 10. Germline V gene sequence: CDR1 MDHEN, CDR2 SYDVKM. CDR3 bases: TGTGCCAGCAGTTTATGGAACCTAGCGGGAGAGGACCATGAGCAGTTCTTC. It specifies CASSLWNLAGEDHEQFF.

The chain carries TRBV7-9 and TRBJ2-1; TRBD2 is a possible D gene (6 bases). Deletions cut 4 bases from V and 4 bases from J, with 17 bases between. CDR1 and CDR2 from the germline V gene are SEHNR and FQNEAQ (reference sequence). The CDR3 runs 16 residues. The CDR3 coding sequence is TGTGCCAGCAGCTCCTGGGCTAGCGAAAAATACAATGAGCAGTTCTTC. This translates into CASSSWASEKYNEQFF.

The chain combines TRBV7-8 with TRBJ2-5, with 10 nucleotides matching TRBD2. There are 18 residues in the CDR3. With 1 base clipped from V and 2 bases from J, the junction kept 10 bases outside the gene matches. Germline CDR1 reads SGHVS; CDR2 reads FQNEAQ. CDR3 sequence reads: CASSLGIAGGGFQETQYF. The DNA of the CDR3 is TGTGCCAGCAGCTTAGGAATAGCGGGGGGCGGGTTTCAAGAGACCCAGTACTTC.

The V call is TRBV11-1, the J call TRBJ1-1; the D is unclear. Germline CDR1 reads SGHAT; CDR2 reads FQDESV (reference sequence). Trimming took 4 bases from V and 3 from J, leaving 9 bases between them. The CDR3 is 13 residues long. The CDR3 spells CASSSRWDTEAFF. CDR3 DNA sequence: TGTGCCAGCAGCTCGAGGTGGGACACTGAAGCTTTCTTT.

V is TRBV14 and J is TRBJ1-2; unclear D gene. Per the germline V gene, CDR1 is SGHDN and CDR2 is FVKESK. Trimming took 4 bases from V and 13 from J, leaving 22 bases between them. The CDR3 loop spans 14 amino acids. The CDR3 protein is CASSPMAGLRVATF. CDR3 DNA: TGTGCCAGCAGCCCCATGGCGGGTCTCCGGGTAGCCACCTTC.

The CDR3 DNA follows: TGTGCCTGGAAGTTACAGGCAGGGCACACCATATATTTT. It is translated as CAWKLQAGHTIYF. The chain carries TRBV30 and TRBJ1-3, with a tentative D call TRBD1 (5 bases). Germline loops: CDR1 GTSNPN, CDR2 SVGIG (reference sequence). The V end was cut by 4 bases, the J end by 8 bases, with 15 bases between. The CDR3 extends over 13 amino acids.

The rearrangement joins TRBV5-8 to TRBJ2-3; D uncertain. The V gene lost 0 bases and the J gene lost 5 bases, with 4 bases spanning the gap. The CDR3 has 12 residues. CDR1 is SGHTS and CDR2 is YDEGEE in the germline V gene. Here the CDR3 DNA reads TGTGCCAGCAGCTTGGTGAGAGATACGCAGTATTTT. It codes for CASSLVRDTQYF. The whole variable domain, remainder taken from reference TRBV5-8 and TRBJ2-3, is EAGVTQSPTHLIKTRGQQATLRCSPISGHTSVYWYQQALGLGLQFLLWYDEGEERNRGNFPPRFSGRQFPNYSSELNVNALELEDSALYLCASSLVRDTQYFGPGTRLTVL.

This clone has only one observation. CDR3 nucleotides: TGTGCCAGCTGGGGCTTTTGGGATTCACCCCTCCACTTT. Translation: CASWGFWDSPLHF. The rearrangement joins TRBV6-5 to TRBJ1-6; TRBD1 is a possible D gene (5 bases). V was pared by 8 bases and J by 8 bases, with 13 bases between. This CDR3 contains 13 residues. Germline values: CDR1 MNHEY, CDR2 SVGAGI.

This clone was detected only a few times. V usage is TRBV9 and J usage is TRBJ1-2; D unclear. The CDR3 consists of 14 residues. The germline V gene has CDR1 SGDLS and CDR2 YYNGEE. The germline V and J ends were trimmed by 4 bases and 4 bases, with 14 bases remaining between them. The CDR3 is CASSPPLEAYGYTF. CDR3 nucleotide sequence: TGTGCCAGCAGCCCCCCCCTCGAGGCCTATGGCTACACCTTC. The complete variable domain, with remaining parts taken from reference TRBV9 and TRBJ1-2, reads DSGVTQTPKHLITATGQRVTLRCSPRSGDLSVYWYQQSLDQGLQFLIQYYNGEERAKGNILERFSAQQFPDLHSELNLSSLELGDSALYFCASSPPLEAYGYTFGSGTRLTVV.

This rearrangement joins TRBV27 to TRBJ2-7; 9 bases agree with TRBD1. Germline V gene sequence: CDR1 MNHEY, CDR2 SMNVEV (reference sequence). The CDR3 consists of 14 residues. V was pared by 5 bases and J by 6 bases, with 8 bases of the junction left unmatched. The CDR3 reads CASSPGTGIGEQYF. CDR3 coding DNA: TGTGCCAGCAGTCCCGGGACAGGGATAGGCGAGCAGTACTTC.

This chain links TRBV5-1 with TRBJ2-1; 7 nucleotides align to TRBD2. CDR3 length equals 16 residues. After removal of 0 bases from V and 11 bases from J, the junction contained 14 bases not matched to a gene. Per germline, CDR1 SGHRS and CDR2 YFSETQ. The CDR3 region has the DNA TGCGCCAGCAGCTTGGTGCCCGGGACTATCGGCCAAAAGCAGTTCTTC. Amino acid sequence: CASSLVPGTIGQKQFF.

The chain couples TRBV27 to TRBJ1-6; TRBD1 is a possible D gene (6 bases). Germline values: CDR1 MNHEY, CDR2 SMNVEV (reference sequence). The CDR3 has 14 amino acids. V was cut by 5 bases and J by 6 bases, with 11 bases left in between. DNA of the CDR3: TGTGCCAGCAGTGTACAGGGCTCTAATTCACCCCTCCACTTT. Amino acids: CASSVQGSNSPLHF.

CDR3 DNA sequence: TGTGCCAGCAGGCATACAGGAGCAAGGGTCGGAAACACCATATATTTT. Translation gives CASRHTGARVGNTIYF. The chain links TRBV21-1 to TRBJ1-3; the DNA was not compared with TRBD1, the D call given in the table. TRBV21-1 is reported as a pseudogene. There are 16 residues in the CDR3.

The rearrangement links TRBV5-4 to TRBJ2-7, with 8 bases fitting TRBD2. Trimming at V came to 3 bases and at J to 4 bases, leaving 6 bases not matched to a gene. The CDR3 length is 14 residues. Germline CDR1 reads SGHNT; CDR2 reads YYREEE (reference sequence). CDR3 loop: CASSSREGRYEQYF. The CDR3 DNA sequence: TGTGCCAGCAGCTCCCGGGAGGGTCGGTACGAGCAGTACTTC.

The chain's CDR3 is CAWSVSGLDGYTF. The DNA for the CDR3 is TGTGCCTGGAGTGTGTCAGGGCTCGATGGCTACACCTTC. The rearrangement uses TRBV30 and TRBJ1-2; possibly TRBD1 for D (5 bases). Germline V CDR1 and CDR2: GTSNPN, SVGIG (reference sequence). V shed 0 bases and J shed 6 bases, with 11 bases lying between them. CDR3 size: 13 residues.

The rearrangement joins TRBV11-3 to TRBJ2-1; the D gene is possibly TRBD1 (6 bases). The CDR3 contains 14 residues. The germline V and J ends were trimmed by 5 bases and 0 bases, with 8 bases remaining between them. From germline, CDR1 is SGHNT and CDR2 YENEEA. The CDR3 protein is CASSQGSSYNEQFF. DNA for the CDR3: TGTGCCAGCAGCCAGGGGAGCTCCTACAATGAGCAGTTCTTC.

This clone was observed a handful of times. The chain employs TRBV12-3 or TRBV12-4 and TRBJ1-6; TRBD1 might be the D (5 bases). The CDR3 runs to 13 residues. Trimming stripped 5 bases from V and 10 bases from J, with 12 bases between. The CDR3 region is CASSQGLPSPLHF. The CDR3 DNA follows: TGTGCCAGCAGTCAGGGTTTGCCCTCACCCCTCCACTTT.

The chain recombines TRBV5-6 with TRBJ1-2; no definite D call. The ends were cut back, 0 bases at V and 2 bases at J, with 11 bases in the middle. Germline CDR1 is SGHDT and CDR2 is YYEEEE. CDR3 length equals 15 residues. The DNA of the CDR3 is TGTGCCAGCAGCTTGGCCCCTTCTCGGAACTATGGCTACACCTTC. Translated, it gives CASSLAPSRNYGYTF.

The chain links TRBV7-9 to TRBJ1-1; D remains unclear. Germline V lookup: CDR1 SEHNR, CDR2 FQNEAQ (reference sequence). Deletions cut 0 bases from V and 3 bases from J, with 8 bases between. The CDR3 loop spans 14 amino acids. CDR3: CASSLAGRDTEAFF. In nucleotides, the CDR3 is TGTGCCAGCAGCTTAGCAGGGAGGGACACTGAAGCTTTCTTT.

The chain links TRBV21-1 to TRBJ1-3; TRBD1 is taken as the D call from the table, unchecked against the DNA. TRBV21-1 corresponds to a pseudogene. This CDR3 spans 15 amino acids. CDR3 DNA sequence: TGTGCCAGCAGCGAGGGACAGCACTCTGGAAACACCATATATTTT. Encoded protein: CASSEGQHSGNTIYF.

This clone has just one count. CDR3 in amino acids: CASNRAGANVLTF. CDR3 DNA: TGTGCCAGTAACAGGGCTGGGGCCAACGTCCTGACTTTC. This chain uses TRBV19 with TRBJ2-6, with D perhaps TRBD1 (6 bases). CDR3 length: 13 residues. Trimming left V 7 bases short and J 2 bases short, with 6 bases between. CDR1 LNHDA and CDR2 SQIVND come from the germline V gene (reference sequence).